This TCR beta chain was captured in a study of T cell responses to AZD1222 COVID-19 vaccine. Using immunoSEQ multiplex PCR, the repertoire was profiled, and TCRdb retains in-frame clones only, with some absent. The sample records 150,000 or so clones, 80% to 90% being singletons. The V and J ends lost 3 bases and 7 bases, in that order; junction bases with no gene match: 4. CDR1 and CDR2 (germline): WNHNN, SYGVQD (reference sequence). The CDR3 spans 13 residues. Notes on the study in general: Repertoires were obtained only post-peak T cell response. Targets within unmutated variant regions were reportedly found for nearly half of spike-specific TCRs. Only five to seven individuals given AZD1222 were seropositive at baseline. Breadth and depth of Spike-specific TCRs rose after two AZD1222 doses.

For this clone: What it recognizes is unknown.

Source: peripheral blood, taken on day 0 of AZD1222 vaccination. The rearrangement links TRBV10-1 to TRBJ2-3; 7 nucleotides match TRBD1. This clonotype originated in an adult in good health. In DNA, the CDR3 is TGCGCCAGCAGTGAATACAGGGGAAATACGCAGTATTTT. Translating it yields CASSEYRGNTQYF.